This T cell receptor beta chain was documented in a study of cytomegalovirus exposure and HLA in healthy donors. Study-level results: Within a later analysis, the majority of CMV-associated TCR beta chains appeared HLA-restricted. Overall, approximately 150 TCR beta chains were annotated as cytomegalovirus-associated.

Turning to this clone: What it recognizes is unknown.

This CDR3 has 15 amino acids. CDR1 and CDR2 from the germline V gene are MNHNY and SVGAGI (reference sequence). With V trimmed by 6 bases and J by 0 bases, 6 bases remained unmatched. The PCR ran on 60 Vbeta and 13 Jbeta primers. The repertoire was sequenced with immunoSEQ multiplex PCR; TCRdb's copy has only in-frame clones and lacks some. The sample shows some 140,000 clones, about 85% of them seen only once. Input material: PBMCs. The chain couples TRBV6-6 to TRBJ1-1, with 8 bases fitting TRBD1. The clonotype was recovered from a man aged 25-45 years in good health and CMV-seropositive. The CDR3, as DNA: TGTGCCAGCAGGGGGGACAGGACTATGAACACTGAAGCTTTCTTT. Its translation is CASRGDRTMNTEAFF.